This section outlines one TCR beta chain sequence together with its context. Its antigen is as yet unknown. This sample stems from a study of OX40 agonist ivuxolimab in advanced cancers. The overall study: Clinicians treated patients with ivuxolimab, an agonistic anti-OX40 (CD134) antibody. The patients received ivuxolimab by intravenous route every 2 weeks at 0.01 to 10 mg/kg. Two cutaneous melanoma patients and one hepatocellular carcinoma patient, three in all, had partial responses. The study's findings and limits: Antigen specificity of clonally expanded peripheral T cells was not established.

Germline V gene data show CDR1 as LNHDA and CDR2 as SQIVND (reference sequence). V dropped 7 bases and J dropped 1 base, with 13 bases sitting between them. The CDR3 length is 14 residues. Repertoires were generated with immunoSEQ multiplex PCR, while TCRdb's copy carries only in-frame clones and drops some. This sample has 30,000 to 40,000 clones, with around nine tenths found just once. The rearrangement uses TRBV19 and TRBJ1-1; D is unclear. The sequencing used CD4+ or CD8+ T cells sorted from blood, collected in a trial of the OX40 agonist ivuxolimab. This TCR was recovered from an adult with an advanced solid tumor such as melanoma, head and neck, liver or kidney cancer. Here the CDR3 DNA reads TGTGCCAGTACGACACCACCTTCGAACACTGAAGCTTTCTTT. As protein: CASTTPPSNTEAFF. Looking up the rest from reference TRBV19 and TRBJ1-1 gives the full variable domain: DGGITQSPKYLFRKEGQNVTLSCEQNLNHDAMYWYRQDPGQGLRLIYYSQIVNDFQKGDIAEGYSVSREKKESFPLTVTSAQKNPTAFYLCASTTPPSNTEAFFGQGTRLTVV.